The 27 T cell receptor beta chains listed next were all sequenced from one sample in a study of T cell clonotyping in hematopoietic cell transplantation listed by TCRdb under 2021. The time point label, as the study defines it: recipient sample about 28 days before transplant, after cytoreduction. Preparation of the library involved the immunoSEQ multiplex PCR assay. Imported from immuneACCESS, the table was reduced by TCRdb to in-frame sequences with V and J called. These copies leave out some clones; in studies compared against another copy, an unresolved V gene accounts for under half, and the cause of the remainder is not known. Present in this sample are tens of thousands of clones, just over 85% of which were seen just once. The ten largest clones represent 4.5% to 6.5% of the sample. Material: peripheral blood mononuclear cells, obtained before stem cell transplant. The receptors here all came from a man aged 60 to 75 with biphenotypic leukemia. Some clones in this sample may be carry-over from other donors' samples.

V and J are TRBV6-6 and TRBJ2-7, with 12 positions matching TRBD2. In germline, CDR1 is MNHNY, CDR2 SVGAGI (reference sequence). J gave up 6 bases and V 1 base, and 4 bases lay outside the gene matches. This CDR3 is 15 amino acids long. The CDR3 DNA reads TGTGCCAGCAGTTACTTGACTAGCGGGAGCGTCGAGCAGTACTTC. The encoded protein is CASSYLTSGSVEQYF.

The chain couples TRBV7-2 to TRBJ1-4; 8 bases are a match to TRBD1. This CDR3 region has 15 residues. CDR1 is SGHTA, CDR2 FQGNSA, per germline. Trimming at V came to 4 bases and at J to 7 bases, leaving 8 bases not matched to a gene. Here the CDR3 reads CASSSQGGLGEKLFF. CDR3 nucleotide sequence: TGTGCCAGCAGCTCACAGGGGGGTCTAGGTGAAAAACTGTTTTTT.

The genes are TRBV29-1 and TRBJ1-1; D might be TRBD1 (5 bases). V was trimmed by 7 bases and J by 0 bases, leaving 18 bases between them. This CDR3 region has 15 residues. Germline V gene sequence: CDR1 SQVTM, CDR2 ANQGSEA. The CDR3 region is CSARGVKPLNTEAFF. The CDR3 DNA reads TGCAGCGCTAGGGGAGTCAAACCCCTGAACACTGAAGCTTTCTTT.

This chain joins TRBV11-2 and TRBJ2-7; D is perhaps TRBD2 (6 bases). The CDR3 sequence is 14 residues long. Between the trimmed V and J ends, which lost 0 bases and 8 bases, there was a span of 14 bases. CDR1 and CDR2 (germline): SGHAT, FQNNGV. CDR3 in amino acids: CASSLDRESRKQYF. The CDR3 DNA sequence: TGTGCCAGCAGCTTAGATCGGGAGAGCCGCAAGCAGTACTTC.

The CDR3 nucleotides are TGCGCCAGCACCCAGACAGGGGGCTTGATGTTTGAGCAGTACTTC. Protein product: CASTQTGGLMFEQYF. The chain carries TRBV23-1 and TRBJ2-7; 10 bases map to TRBD1. TRBV23-1 is annotated as an ORF whose role is uncertain. The CDR3 loop spans 15 amino acids. Losses at the gene ends were 7 bases for V and 7 bases for J; bases not matched to a gene: 13.

This chain links TRBV4-3 with TRBJ1-1; a possible D gene is TRBD1 (6 bases). The CDR3 loop spans 15 amino acids. Between the trimmed V and J ends, which lost 1 base and 5 bases, there was a span of 14 bases. The germline V gene has CDR1 LGHNA and CDR2 YSLEER. CDR3 residues: CASSQGHTGFTEAFF. The CDR3 bases are TGCGCCAGCAGCCAAGGCCATACAGGGTTTACTGAAGCTTTCTTT.

This clone was seen once. This chain links TRBV30 with TRBJ2-1, with 10 bases that match TRBD1. After removal of 2 bases from V and 2 bases from J, the junction contained 9 bases not matched to a gene. The CDR3 has 17 amino acids. Germline CDR1 reads GTSNPN; CDR2 reads SVGIG (reference sequence). In DNA, the CDR3 is TGTGCCTGGAGTACATACCGGGACAGGGGCGCCTACAATGAGCAGTTCTTC. Residues: CAWSTYRDRGAYNEQFF. Based on the CDR3 plus reference TRBV30 and TRBJ2-1, the full variable domain is SQTIHQWPATLVQPVGSPLSLECTVEGTSNPNLYWYRQAAGRGLQLLFYSVGIGQISSEVPQNLSASRPQDRQFILSSKKLLLSDSGFYLCAWSTYRDRGAYNEQFFGPGTRLTVL.

The V call is TRBV6-1, the J call TRBJ1-5, with D unresolved. CDR1 is MNHNS and CDR2 is SASEGT in the germline V gene. The V gene lost 2 bases and the J gene lost 5 bases, with 7 bases spanning the gap. This CDR3 spans 13 amino acids. The CDR3 DNA sequence: TGTGCCAGCAGTGAAAGCGGTTATCAGCCCCAGCATTTT. Translating gives CASSESGYQPQHF.

This clone appeared a single time. The chain has TRBV20-1 and TRBJ2-7, with unresolved D. Trimming stripped 1 base from V and 5 bases from J, with 3 bases between. CDR3 length: 10 residues. The germline CDR1 and CDR2 sequences are DFQATT and SNEGSKA (reference sequence). The CDR3 loop reads CSARGDEQYF. The CDR3 DNA sequence: TGCAGTGCTAGAGGGGACGAGCAGTACTTC.

The chain combines TRBV6-1 with TRBJ1-1; D is undetermined. V gave up 2 bases and J gave up 1 base, with 8 bases separating them. The germline gives CDR1 MNHNS, CDR2 SASEGT. The length of the CDR3 is 14 residues. The CDR3: CASSESTANTEAFF. The CDR3, as DNA: TGTGCCAGCAGTGAATCAACTGCGAACACTGAAGCTTTCTTT.

The chain recombines TRBV30 with TRBJ1-2; D unresolved. Looked up from germline, CDR1 is GTSNPN and CDR2 is SVGIG (reference sequence). V was clipped by 0 bases and J by 8 bases, with 16 bases between them. The CDR3 has 14 amino acids. This CDR3 reads CAWSVDDQPGGYTF. CDR3 DNA: TGTGCCTGGAGTGTAGACGATCAGCCAGGAGGCTACACCTTC.

This sequence joins TRBV2 and TRBJ2-2; D remains unclear. There are 14 residues in the CDR3. Deletions cut 5 bases from V and 5 bases from J, with 12 bases between. CDR1 SNHLY and CDR2 FYNNEI come from the germline V gene. In nucleotides, the CDR3 is TGTGCCAGCAGTCCAAGAACTGCAACCGGGGAGCTGTTTTTT. This encodes CASSPRTATGELFF.

A few counts support this clone. The rearrangement joins TRBV15 to TRBJ2-7; D gene ambiguous. The V end was cut by 0 bases, the J end by 6 bases, with 9 bases between. CDR1 and CDR2 (germline): LNHNV, YYDKDF (reference sequence). The CDR3 spans 13 residues. CDR3 coding DNA: TGTGCCACCAGCAGAGATGGTGGTCCCGAGCAGTACTTC. Protein: CATSRDGGPEQYF.

The chain combines TRBV30 with TRBJ1-3; the D is unclear. The germline V gene encodes CDR1 GTSNPN and CDR2 SVGIG (reference sequence). The length of the CDR3 is 14 residues. The germline V and J ends were trimmed by 0 bases and 5 bases, with 11 bases remaining between them. CDR3 bases: TGTGCCTGGAGTGTAACCGGGGAAAGAAACACCATATATTTT. Translating it yields CAWSVTGERNTIYF.

The chain has TRBV28 and TRBJ2-7; D may be TRBD1 (7 bases). Looked up from germline, CDR1 is MDHEN and CDR2 is SYDVKM. Trimming took off 6 bases at V and 2 bases at J, with 17 bases between the two ends. This CDR3 is 15 amino acids long. The CDR3 here is CASRVRGGGAYEQYF. CDR3 nucleotides: TGTGCCAGCAGAGTCCGCGGAGGGGGCGCCTACGAGCAGTACTTC.

The chain couples TRBV7-3 to TRBJ2-3; the D gene is possibly TRBD2 (6 bases). CDR3 length: 14 residues. Germline assignment: CDR1 SGHTA and CDR2 FQGTGA. V lost 5 bases and J lost 1, with 10 bases in between. In DNA, the CDR3 is TGTGCCAGCAGCCCGACTAGGGGCACAGATACGCAGTATTTT. It specifies CASSPTRGTDTQYF.

The genes are TRBV30 and TRBJ1-2; unclear D gene. Germline V gene lookup returns CDR1 GTSNPN and CDR2 SVGIG (reference sequence). V shed 8 bases and J shed 4 bases, with 11 bases lying between them. This CDR3 is built from 11 residues. In DNA, the CDR3 is TGTGCCCGCCATGGTTCCTATGGCTACACCTTC. This gives the protein CARHGSYGYTF. The whole variable domain, filled in from reference TRBV30 and TRBJ1-2, reads SQTIHQWPATLVQPVGSPLSLECTVEGTSNPNLYWYRQAAGRGLQLLFYSVGIGQISSEVPQNLSASRPQDRQFILSSKKLLLSDSGFYLCARHGSYGYTFGSGTRLTVV.

The V and J genes are TRBV6-5 and TRBJ1-2; possibly TRBD1 for D (6 bases). Trimming pared 7 bases from V and 8 bases from J, leaving 17 bases between. Germline CDR1 reads MNHEY; CDR2 reads SVGAGI. The CDR3 is made up of 13 amino acids. The CDR3 nucleotides are TGTGCCAGCACTCCGGACAGAGGAGGCGGCTACACCTTC. This gives the protein CASTPDRGGGYTF.

The chain is built from TRBV25-1 and TRBJ2-3; D is unclear. The V and J ends lost 6 bases and 3 bases respectively, with 16 bases between them. The length of the CDR3 is 15 residues. Germline V lookup: CDR1 MGHDK, CDR2 SYGVNS. CDR3 bases: TGTGCCAGCAGGACACCCACTTCAGAAACAGATACGCAGTATTTT. It yields the protein CASRTPTSETDTQYF.

The chain couples TRBV18 to TRBJ2-7; D call uncertain. This CDR3 spans 13 amino acids. Germline CDR1 reads KGHSH; CDR2 reads LQKENI. The V gene lost 2 bases and the J gene lost 4 bases, with 9 bases spanning the gap. This CDR3 is CASSPGSVYEQYF. CDR3 bases: TGTGCCAGCTCACCAGGATCGGTATACGAGCAGTACTTC.

The V gene is TRBV9, the J gene TRBJ2-6, with 8 bases fitting TRBD1. V lost 0 bases, J lost 0 bases, and 2 bases stayed unmatched. The CDR3 runs to 17 residues. Germline V gives CDR1 SGDLS, CDR2 YYNGEE. The DNA of the CDR3 is TGTGCCAGCAGCGTAGGGGACAGGATCTCTGGGGCCAACGTCCTGACTTTC. Its translation: CASSVGDRISGANVLTF.

The chain uses TRBV10-3 and TRBJ1-2; D remains ambiguous. The germline V gene has CDR1 ENHRY and CDR2 SYGVKD. There are 12 residues in the CDR3. Trimming shortened V by 0 bases and J by 7 bases, and 6 bases separated the two germline ends. The CDR3 bases are TGTGCCATCAGTGAGTCGGGCGGTGGCTACACCTTC. Amino acids: CAISESGGGYTF.

By share of the sample, this clone is medium-sized (0.01 to 0.1%). V usage is TRBV30 and J usage is TRBJ1-2; perhaps TRBD1 as D (6 bases). Per the germline V gene, CDR1 is GTSNPN and CDR2 is SVGIG (reference sequence). V was pared by 3 bases and J by 3 bases, with 8 bases between. CDR3 length: 12 residues. CDR3 amino acids: CAWRQGHYGYTF. Here the CDR3 DNA reads TGTGCCTGGAGACAGGGACACTATGGCTACACCTTC.

Concerning this clone: At one end the junction does not follow the germline gene, possibly because of a read error. The chain joins TRBV30 to TRBJ2-7, with 7 bases matching TRBD2. The CDR3 covers 11 residues. CDR1 is GTSNPN, CDR2 SVGIG, per germline (reference sequence). DNA of the CDR3: TGCGCTTGGGGAGGGAGGCACGAGCAGTACTTC. Its protein is CAWGGRHEQYF.

The gene calls are TRBV28 and TRBJ2-7; no firm D call. V lost 6 bases and J 0 bases, leaving 6 bases between the germline ends. Germline lookup yields CDR1 MDHEN and CDR2 SYDVKM. This CDR3 spans 12 amino acids. The CDR3 DNA reads TGTGCCAGCAGCAGTTCCTCCTACGAGCAGTACTTC. This gives the protein CASSSSSYEQYF.

The rearrangement links TRBV6-1 to TRBJ2-7, with TRBD1 as a possible D gene (5 bases). Trimming took 2 bases from V and 0 from J, leaving 11 bases between them. The length of the CDR3 is 15 residues. Germline CDR1 is MNHNS and CDR2 is SASEGT. The CDR3 sequence: CASSEWGSSSYEQYF. The CDR3 DNA is TGTGCCAGCAGTGAATGGGGCTCGAGCTCCTACGAGCAGTACTTC.

The chain uses TRBV28 and TRBJ2-5, with 8 bases lining up with TRBD1. This CDR3 region has 15 residues. Germline values: CDR1 MDHEN, CDR2 SYDVKM. J gave up 5 bases and V 5 bases, and 10 bases lay outside the gene matches. The CDR3 nucleotides are TGTGCCAGCAGTCAGAGAAGGACAGGGACGGAGACCCAGTACTTC. Its protein product is CASSQRRTGTETQYF. Using reference TRBV28 and TRBJ2-5 for the parts outside the CDR3, the full variable domain is DVKVTQSSRYLVKRTGEKVFLECVQDMDHENMFWYRQDPGLGLRLIYFSYDVKMKEKGDIPEGYSVSREKKERFSLILESASTNQTSMYLCASSQRRTGTETQYFGPGTRLLVL.